A single sample gave rise to the 6 T cell receptor beta chains below, sequenced in a study of neurological immune-mediated disorders. The time point was: longitudinal time-point 1 (baseline). TCRdb independently ran MiXCR on the 5' RACE reads; one entry per CDR3 protein. The table lists 55,000 to 75,000 distinct CDR3 sequences, roughly 13% of them singletons. The sequencing input was PBMCs. The source of these receptors is a female donor with HTLV-1-associated myelopathy (HAM/TSP).

The genes are TRBV6-4 and TRBJ2-3; TRBD1 matches at 9 bases. CDR1 and CDR2 (germline): MRHNA, SNTAGT. The ends lost 3 bases at V and 3 bases at J; junction bases unmatched: 4. CDR3 length equals 15 residues. CDR3 coding DNA: TGTGCCAGCAGTGAACGGGACAGGGTTACAGATACGCAGTATTTT. As protein: CASSERDRVTDTQYF.

This clonotype has at least ten counts. The CDR3 loop reads CASSSDGGTYNEQFF. The CDR3 coding sequence is TGTGCCAGCAGTTCCGACGGGGGGACCTACAATGAGCAGTTCTTC. The chain joins TRBV6-1 to TRBJ2-1; TRBD2 matches 7 bases. This CDR3 has 15 amino acids. J gave up 2 bases and V 5 bases, and 6 bases lay outside the gene matches. The germline gives CDR1 MNHNS, CDR2 SASEGT.

The genes are TRBV5-5 and TRBJ2-5; no reliable D call. This CDR3 region has 14 residues. From germline, CDR1 is SGHKS and CDR2 YYEKEE (reference sequence). Between the trimmed V and J ends, which lost 2 bases and 2 bases, there was a span of 10 bases. The CDR3 here is CASSLIRRQETQYF. The CDR3 nucleotides are TGTGCCAGCAGCTTAATCCGACGGCAAGAGACCCAGTACTTC.

About this clonotype: At one end the junction does not follow the germline gene, possibly because of a read error. The rearrangement uses TRBV5-1 and TRBJ1-6, with unresolved D. The germline V gene has CDR1 SGHRS and CDR2 YFSETQ. The CDR3 sequence is 13 residues long. The CDR3 DNA reads TGCACCAGCCGACTCGAATATAATTCACACCTCCACTTT. It codes for CTSRLEYNSHLHF.

This clonotype was seen at least ten times. The chain uses TRBV7-2 and TRBJ2-3, with 12 bases aligning to TRBD2. Trimming took 1 base from V and 5 from J; bases not matched to a gene: 4. Germline lookup yields CDR1 SGHTA and CDR2 FQGNSA. The CDR3 runs 16 residues. The CDR3 region is CASSLGLAGVKDTQYF. In nucleotides, the CDR3 is TGTGCCAGCAGCTTAGGACTAGCGGGGGTAAAAGATACGCAGTATTTT.

This clonotype was recorded at least ten times. This chain uses TRBV10-3 with TRBJ2-7; TRBD1 matches 7 bases. Germline V gene lookup returns CDR1 ENHRY and CDR2 SYGVKD. This CDR3 spans 13 amino acids. Unmatched junction bases numbered 2, after V lost 4 bases and J lost 2 bases. Here the CDR3 DNA reads TGTGCCATCAGTGGGACAGGACCCTACGAGCAGTACTTC. This gives the protein CAISGTGPYEQYF.